What follows are 32 T cell receptor beta chains derived from one specimen sequenced in a study of post-analysis software for immune sequencing data. Overall study findings and caveats: A handful of TRBV segments were significantly more frequent in patients than in controls. TRBV5-6, TRBV5-1 and TRBV20-1 were among these segments.

No antigen has been identified for these receptors. Unique molecular identifiers were present in the TCR beta cDNA libraries. Each CDR3 protein is one row after TCRdb ran MiXCR on the PCR reads. The repertoire holds 170,000 or so distinct CDR3 sequences, with 30% as singletons. The sample comprised blood. The receptors here all came from a girl aged 10-17 years with multiple sclerosis.

This clonotype was seen a few times. The CDR3 nucleotides read TGTGCCAGCAGCCCCTCCGACGGGAATCCTGAAGCTTTCTTT. Amino acid sequence: CASSPSDGNPEAFF. The chain joins TRBV3-1 to TRBJ1-1, with D uncertain. The germline V and J ends were trimmed by 4 bases and 6 bases, with 15 bases remaining between them. CDR1 is LGHDT and CDR2 is YNNKEL in the germline V gene (reference sequence). The CDR3 is 14 residues long.

V is TRBV7-9 and J is TRBJ2-5, with 14 bases aligning to TRBD2. The CDR3 has 14 amino acids. The germline V gene encodes CDR1 SEHNR and CDR2 FQNEAQ (reference sequence). V lost 5 bases to trimming and J lost 11 bases; unmatched junction nucleotides: 7. The CDR3 sequence is CASSLGLAGVGQYF. The CDR3, as DNA: TGTGCCAGCAGCCTGGGACTAGCGGGAGTCGGGCAGTACTTC.

Only a few counts were recorded for this clonotype. This chain joins TRBV28 and TRBJ1-6; D gene ambiguous. The ends were cut back, 3 bases at V and 7 bases at J, with 25 bases in the middle. The CDR3 is 19 amino acids. The V gene's germline CDR1 is MDHEN and CDR2 SYDVKM. This CDR3 is CASSLISESGRRQNSPLHF. For the CDR3, the DNA is TGTGCCAGCAGTTTGATCTCAGAGAGTGGCAGGCGCCAAAATTCACCCCTCCACTTT.

This clonotype was detected a few times. This rearrangement joins TRBV5-6 to TRBJ2-3, with TRBD1 matching over 10 bases. The CDR3 length is 15 residues. After removal of 2 bases from V and 4 bases from J, the junction contained 4 bases not matched to a gene. Per germline, CDR1 SGHDT and CDR2 YYEEEE. In nucleotides, the CDR3 is TGTGCCAGCAGCTTTGGGACAGGGGTTTCAGATACGCAGTATTTT. Residues: CASSFGTGVSDTQYF.

This clonotype showed up many times. The chain carries TRBV20-1 and TRBJ2-5, with D perhaps matching TRBD1 (6 bases). Trimming shortened V by 5 bases and J by 2 bases, and 18 bases separated the two germline ends. CDR3 size: 15 residues. In germline, CDR1 is DFQATT, CDR2 SNEGSKA (reference sequence). CDR3 nucleotide sequence: TGCAGTGCTCCGGACTTATCGGACAGTCAAGAGACCCAGTACTTC. This gives the protein CSAPDLSDSQETQYF.

The chain links TRBV7-9 to TRBJ1-2; perhaps TRBD1 as D (6 bases). This CDR3 spans 11 amino acids. The germline CDR1 and CDR2 sequences are SEHNR and FQNEAQ (reference sequence). Trimming took 4 bases from V and 13 from J, leaving 13 bases between them. This CDR3 is CASSSPGQGTF. CDR3 nucleotides: TGTGCCAGCAGCTCTCCGGGACAAGGCACCTTC.

The table lists this clonotype with many counts. V gene TRBV7-2 combines with J gene TRBJ2-4; no definite D call. This CDR3 region has 16 residues. V was cut by 0 bases and J by 0 bases, with 9 bases left in between. Looked up from germline, CDR1 is SGHTA and CDR2 is FQGNSA. This CDR3 is CASSLATGGAKNIQYF. The DNA for the CDR3 is TGTGCCAGCAGCTTAGCGACGGGCGGAGCCAAAAACATTCAGTACTTC.

The chain has TRBV29-1 and TRBJ1-1; a possible D gene is TRBD1 (5 bases). The CDR3 is 14 residues long. With 4 bases removed from V and 3 bases from J, the gap between germline ends came to 15 bases. CDR1 and CDR2 from the germline V gene are SQVTM and ANQGSEA. The CDR3 region is CSVAREGGYTEAFF. CDR3 coding DNA: TGCAGCGTTGCCAGGGAGGGTGGGTACACTGAAGCTTTCTTT.

This clonotype came up many times. The CDR3 DNA is TGTGCCATCAGTAGAGATAACAATGAGCAGTTCTTC. It specifies CAISRDNNEQFF. The chain is built from TRBV10-3 and TRBJ2-1; D gene unclear. The CDR3 totals 12 residues. Trimming left V 5 bases short and J 5 bases short, with 7 bases between. Germline CDR1 reads ENHRY; CDR2 reads SYGVKD.

The chain has TRBV3-1 and TRBJ2-7; possibly TRBD2 for D (6 bases). V gave up 5 bases and J gave up 2 bases, with 16 bases separating them. Germline CDR1 and CDR2: LGHDT and YNNKEL (reference sequence). This CDR3 region has 15 residues. The CDR3, as DNA: TGTGCCAGCAGCTCCTCCGGAGGGTGGACCTACGAGCAGTACTTC. Protein: CASSSSGGWTYEQYF.

The V gene is TRBV28, the J gene TRBJ2-5; D is undetermined. Germline CDR1 reads MDHEN; CDR2 reads SYDVKM. V was clipped by 3 bases and J by 2 bases, with 7 bases between them. The CDR3 has 13 amino acids. CDR3 sequence: CASSFSPQETQYF. The DNA of the CDR3 is TGTGCCAGCAGTTTCTCCCCGCAAGAGACCCAGTACTTC. Drawing the rest from reference TRBV28 and TRBJ2-5, the complete variable domain is DVKVTQSSRYLVKRTGEKVFLECVQDMDHENMFWYRQDPGLGLRLIYFSYDVKMKEKGDIPEGYSVSREKKERFSLILESASTNQTSMYLCASSFSPQETQYFGPGTRLLVL.

The V and J genes are TRBV7-2 and TRBJ1-1, with D maybe TRBD1 (6 bases). The CDR3 consists of 14 residues. V was cut by 4 bases and J by 4 bases, with 13 bases left in between. Germline-derived CDR1 and CDR2 are SGHTA and FQGNSA. The CDR3 sequence is CASSSGTRGTEAFF. The CDR3 bases are TGTGCCAGCAGCTCCGGGACCAGGGGCACTGAAGCTTTCTTT. Based on the CDR3 plus reference TRBV7-2 and TRBJ1-1, the full variable domain is GAGVSQSPSNKVTEKGKDVELRCDPISGHTALYWYRQSLGQGLEFLIYFQGNSAPDKSGLPSDRFSAERTGGSVSTLTIQRTQQEDSAVYLCASSSGTRGTEAFFGQGTRLTVV.

V gene TRBV5-4 combines with J gene TRBJ2-1; 7 positions match TRBD2. CDR3 length equals 16 residues. V dropped 6 bases and J dropped 4; count of bases not matched to a gene: 13. Germline V gene sequence: CDR1 SGHNT, CDR2 YYREEE (reference sequence). The CDR3 loop is CASNVRASGVYNEQFF. The CDR3 DNA sequence: TGTGCCAGCAACGTTCGGGCTAGCGGAGTATACAATGAGCAGTTCTTC.

As concerns this clonotype: A junction boundary mismatches the germline segment, possibly from a read error. The chain joins TRBV6-5 to TRBJ2-7; 10 nucleotides align to TRBD2. This CDR3 is 18 amino acids long. The germline V gene has CDR1 MNHEY and CDR2 SVGAGI. The CDR3: CASSLTGPGLADSYGQYF. The DNA for the CDR3 is TGTGCCAGCAGTTTGACGGGACCAGGACTAGCGGACTCCTACGGGCAGTACTTC.

This clonotype was seen more than once but under ten times. This may arise from a read error, as a much more abundant clone is one base away. The J gene is TRBJ2-1, the V gene TRBV29-1; the match to TRBD2 covers 9 bases. This CDR3 region has 13 residues. V shed 7 bases, J shed 8 bases, and the junction held 9 bases outside the gene matches. Germline loops: CDR1 SQVTM, CDR2 ANQGSEA. The CDR3 spells CSGSGSSIDEQFF. CDR3 sequence (DNA): TGCAGCGGTAGCGGGAGTTCCATCGATGAGCAGTTCTTC.

This clonotype appeared a few times. The V call is TRBV12-3 or TRBV12-4, the J call TRBJ2-5, with 14 positions matching TRBD2. V was clipped by 6 bases and J by 11 bases; unmatched bases: 14. The length of the CDR3 is 16 residues. CDR3 nucleotide sequence: TGTGCCAGCAGCGAGGGGACTAGCGGGAGTCGTGATGAGCAGTACTTC. Its translation: CASSEGTSGSRDEQYF.

Only a few counts were recorded for this clonotype. Mismatch with germline at one junction end may stem from a read error. The chain links TRBV20-1 to TRBJ2-7; the match to TRBD2 covers 7 bases. Gene TRBJ2-5 matches the end of the DNA better, so the J call may be wrong. Germline assignment: CDR1 DFQATT and CDR2 SNEGSKA (reference sequence). The CDR3 covers 12 residues. CDR3 region: CRARRPGGTQYF. The DNA for the CDR3 is TGCAGGGCTAGGCGGCCGGGGGGGACCCAGTACTTC.

V gene TRBV18 combines with J gene TRBJ1-5; D perhaps matches TRBD1 (5 bases). The CDR3 spans 14 residues. Germline CDR1 reads KGHSH; CDR2 reads LQKENI. Trimming cost V 5 bases and J 4 bases, with 12 bases left between them. The CDR3 sequence is CASSEGTSNQPQHF. Here the CDR3 DNA reads TGTGCCAGCTCAGAGGGGACTTCAAATCAGCCCCAGCATTTT.

About this clonotype: A much more abundant neighbour one base away suggests this may be a read error. The genes are TRBV12-3 or TRBV12-4 and TRBJ2-7; 9 bases match TRBD2. CDR3 length equals 14 residues. CDR3 amino acids: CASSFEAGGYKQYF. CDR3 in DNA: TGTGCCAGCAGTTTTGAAGCGGGAGGCTACAAGCAGTACTTC.

This clonotype was observed many times. As DNA, the CDR3 is TGTGCCAGCAGCAAAGAGAGCGGAACAAGCTCCTACGAGCAGTACTTC. Encoded protein: CASSKESGTSSYEQYF. The V call is TRBV6-5, the J call TRBJ2-7; tentative D call: TRBD2 (5 bases). The CDR3 is 16 amino acids. The germline CDR1 and CDR2 sequences are MNHEY and SVGAGI. V was clipped by 6 bases and J by 0 bases, with 18 bases between them.

This chain joins TRBV20-1 and TRBJ1-2, with a tentative D call TRBD1 (5 bases). V lost 0 bases, J lost 3 bases, and 11 bases lay in between. This CDR3 comprises 14 residues. Looked up from germline, CDR1 is DFQATT and CDR2 is SNEGSKA (reference sequence). The CDR3 nucleotides read TGCAGTGCTAGAGATCAACAGGTGGACTATGGCTACACCTTC. This codes for CSARDQQVDYGYTF.

This clonotype was detected only a few times. The chain links TRBV12-3 or TRBV12-4 to TRBJ1-1, with D possibly TRBD1 on 5 matching bases. This CDR3 comprises 13 residues. Trimming shortened V by 5 bases and J by 5 bases, and 12 bases separated the two germline ends. Here the CDR3 DNA reads TGTGCCAGCAGTGTCGCTGGGGGGACTGAAGCTTTCTTT. Encoded protein: CASSVAGGTEAFF.

This clonotype showed up just a few times. The chain uses TRBV19 and TRBJ2-5; 15 nucleotides line up with TRBD2. CDR1 is LNHDA and CDR2 is SQIVND in the germline V gene (reference sequence). The CDR3 extends over 15 amino acids. V shed 4 bases and J 4 bases; nucleotides not matched to a gene: 1. The DNA for the CDR3 is TGTGCCAGTAGTACGGGACTAGCGGGAGGAGAGACCCAGTACTTC. Residues: CASSTGLAGGETQYF.

The J gene is TRBJ1-1, the V gene TRBV28; D not certain. Trimming cost V 6 bases and J 4 bases, with 12 bases left between them. There are 13 residues in the CDR3. Germline assignment: CDR1 MDHEN and CDR2 SYDVKM. CDR3 sequence (DNA): TGTGCCAGCAGGCAGACCATGGGCACTGAAGCTTTCTTT. Translation: CASRQTMGTEAFF.

Concerning this clonotype itself: The junction departs from the called germline gene at one end, perhaps through a read error. CDR3 loop: CASSSGTDLYGQYF. The CDR3 bases are TGTGCCAGCAGCTCCGGGACCGACCTCTACGGGCAGTACTTC. This sequence joins TRBV13 and TRBJ2-7, with D perhaps TRBD1 or TRBD2 (5 bases each). The CDR3 loop spans 14 amino acids. Germline CDR1 PRHDT, CDR2 FYEKMQ (reference sequence).

This clonotype was recorded only once. The chain combines TRBV20-1 with TRBJ2-5; tentatively, D is TRBD1 or TRBD2 (5 bases each). The CDR3 spans 16 residues. V was trimmed by 2 bases and J by 0 bases, leaving 16 bases between them. Germline assignment: CDR1 DFQATT and CDR2 SNEGSKA (reference sequence). CDR3 amino acids: CSARRGEGANQETQYF. CDR3 nucleotide sequence: TGCAGTGCTAGAAGGGGTGAGGGCGCAAACCAAGAGACCCAGTACTTC.

This clonotype was recorded at least ten times. The gene calls are TRBV12-3 or TRBV12-4 and TRBJ2-5; D uncertain. V was trimmed by 0 bases and J by 11 bases, leaving 22 bases between them. This CDR3 region has 16 residues. Here the CDR3 DNA reads TGTGCCAGCAGTTTAGCGGGTGTTTTGGGTCAGAGAGAGCAGTACTTC. This translates into CASSLAGVLGQREQYF.

The rearrangement links TRBV20-1 to TRBJ2-2, with 8 bases aligning to TRBD1. The junction had 2 bases not matched to a gene; V was cut back by 1 base and J by 4 bases. Per the germline V gene, CDR1 is DFQATT and CDR2 is SNEGSKA (reference sequence). This CDR3 is built from 14 residues. CDR3 DNA sequence: TGCAGTGCTAGAGGGACAGGGACCACCGGGGAGCTGTTTTTT. This codes for CSARGTGTTGELFF.

With respect to this clonotype: A read error is possible here, since a much larger clone lies one base away. The chain couples TRBV20-1 to TRBJ2-1; TRBD2 aligns across 10 bases. The CDR3 consists of 17 residues. The germline gives CDR1 DFQATT, CDR2 SNEGSKA (reference sequence). CDR3 loop: CGAPLAGVPNSYNEQFF. DNA for the CDR3: TGCGGTGCGCCGCTAGCGGGAGTCCCAAACTCCTACAATGAGCAGTTCTTC.

There are a few counts of this clonotype. Here the CDR3 reads CASSFRTGNTEAFF. The CDR3 DNA sequence: TGTGCCAGCAGTTTCAGGACAGGGAACACTGAAGCTTTCTTT. The rearrangement uses TRBV12-3 or TRBV12-4 and TRBJ1-1; 7 positions agree with TRBD1. V shed 3 bases, J shed 1 base, and the junction held 2 bases outside the gene matches. The CDR3 is 14 residues long.

This clonotype was counted many times. This chain links TRBV20-1 with TRBJ2-7, with D unresolved. The germline V and J ends were trimmed by 0 bases and 3 bases, with 18 bases remaining between them. The V gene's germline CDR1 is DFQATT and CDR2 SNEGSKA (reference sequence). This CDR3 region has 16 residues. The CDR3 protein is CSARDGARLGFYEQYF. The CDR3 nucleotides read TGCAGTGCTAGAGATGGAGCTAGATTGGGATTCTACGAGCAGTACTTC.

Only a few counts were recorded for this clonotype. Compared with germline, one end of the junction differs, possibly owing to a read error. The chain couples TRBV12-3 or TRBV12-4 to TRBJ1-1; no definite D call. The CDR3 extends over 10 amino acids. The CDR3 region is CASSLAEAFF. The CDR3 nucleotides are TGTGCCAGCAGTTTGGCTGAGGCTTTCTTT.